Following are 4 T cell receptor beta chains from one sample sequenced in a study of cytomegalovirus exposure and HLA in healthy donors. The PCR used 60 Vbeta and 13 Jbeta primers. Some clones are missing from TCRdb's copy, which holds only in-frame ones; the method was immunoSEQ multiplex PCR. The profile shows approximately 170,000 clones, approximately 78% of them singletons. The sequencing input was PBMCs. These receptors all come from a young woman in good health and CMV-seronegative.

The rearrangement uses TRBV5-1 and TRBJ2-3; 7 bases fit TRBD2. Germline trimming cut 2 bases from V and 2 bases from J; bases unmatched to any gene: 5. CDR3 length equals 15 residues. CDR1 is SGHRS, CDR2 YFSETQ, per germline. The CDR3: CASSFGLAATDTQYF. In nucleotides, the CDR3 is TGCGCCAGCAGCTTCGGGCTAGCGGCCACAGATACGCAGTATTTT.

This clone was counted only a few times. A read error may account for a junction end that differs from germline. This chain connects TRBV28 to TRBJ1-4; maybe TRBD1 (5 bases). This CDR3 has 12 amino acids. The V gene's germline CDR1 is MDHEN and CDR2 SYDVKM. The CDR3 is CATSGGWEKLFF. The CDR3 DNA is TGTGCCACCAGTGGGGGGTGGGAAAAACTGTTTTTT.

The chain is built from TRBV5-1 and TRBJ1-1, with D maybe TRBD1 (5 bases). The CDR3 contains 16 residues. Germline CDR1 is SGHRS and CDR2 is YFSETQ. V was pared by 2 bases and J by 3 bases, with 17 bases between. CDR3 sequence reads: CASSFGAGDLDTEAFF. For the CDR3, the DNA is TGCGCCAGCAGCTTTGGGGCAGGTGACCTCGACACTGAAGCTTTCTTT.

The V and J genes are TRBV6-1 and TRBJ2-3; D perhaps matches TRBD2 (5 bases). The CDR3 extends over 16 amino acids. Deletions cut 2 bases from V and 1 base from J, with 13 bases between. Germline-derived CDR1 and CDR2 are MNHNS and SASEGT. The CDR3 is CASSEILAAGTDTQYF. The CDR3 nucleotides read TGTGCCAGCAGTGAAATTTTAGCAGCGGGCACAGATACGCAGTATTTT.